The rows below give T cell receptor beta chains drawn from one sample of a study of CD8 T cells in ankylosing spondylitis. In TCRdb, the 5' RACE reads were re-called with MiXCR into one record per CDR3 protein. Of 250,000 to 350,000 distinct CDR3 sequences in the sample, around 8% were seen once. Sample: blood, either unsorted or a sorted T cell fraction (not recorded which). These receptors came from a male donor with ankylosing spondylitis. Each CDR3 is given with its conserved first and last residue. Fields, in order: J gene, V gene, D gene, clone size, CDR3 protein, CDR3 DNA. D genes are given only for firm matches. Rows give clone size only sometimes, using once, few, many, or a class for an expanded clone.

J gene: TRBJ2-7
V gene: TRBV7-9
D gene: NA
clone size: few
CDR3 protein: CASSASGTSPRGEQYF
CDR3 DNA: TGTGCCAGCAGCGCCAGTGGGACATCCCCGAGGGGCGAGCAGTACTTC

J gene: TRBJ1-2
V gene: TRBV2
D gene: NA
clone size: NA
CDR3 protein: CASSEVRRTGAGYTF
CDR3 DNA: TGTGCCAGCAGTGAAGTTAGGAGAACCGGGGCTGGCTACACCTTC

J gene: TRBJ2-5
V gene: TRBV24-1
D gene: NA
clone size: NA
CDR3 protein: CATSDLGGVAAGLETQYF
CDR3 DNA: TGTGCCACCAGTGACCTAGGGGGGGTAGCGGCGGGACTAGAGACCCAGTACTTC

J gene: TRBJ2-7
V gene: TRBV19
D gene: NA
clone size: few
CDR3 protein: CASSIDPGTTYEQYF
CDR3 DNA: TGTGCCAGTAGTATAGATCCGGGCACCACCTACGAGCAGTACTTC

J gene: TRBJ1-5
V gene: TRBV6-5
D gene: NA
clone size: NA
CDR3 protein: CASSYLGTANQPQHF
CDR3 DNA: TGTGCCAGCAGTTACTTAGGGACTGCCAATCAGCCCCAGCATTTT

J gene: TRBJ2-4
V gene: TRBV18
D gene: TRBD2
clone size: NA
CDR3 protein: CASSPAGTALGLAGGRGIQYF
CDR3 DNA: TGTGCCAGCTCACCTGCCGGGACAGCCCTTGGACTAGCGGGAGGGCGCGGCATTCAGTACTTC

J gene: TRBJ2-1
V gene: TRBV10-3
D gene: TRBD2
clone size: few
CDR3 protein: CAISLSPTSGSGAEQFF
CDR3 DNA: TGTGCCATCAGCCTCTCCCCCACTAGCGGGAGTGGGGCTGAGCAGTTCTTC

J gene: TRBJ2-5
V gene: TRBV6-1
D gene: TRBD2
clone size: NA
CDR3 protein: CASRRWGRAGETQYF
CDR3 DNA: TGTGCCAGCAGAAGATGGGGGAGGGCCGGAGAGACCCAGTACTTC

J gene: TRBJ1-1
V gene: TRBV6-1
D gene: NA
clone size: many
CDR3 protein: CATKRAANTEAFF
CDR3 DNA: TGTGCCACCAAGCGGGCAGCCAACACTGAAGCTTTCTTT

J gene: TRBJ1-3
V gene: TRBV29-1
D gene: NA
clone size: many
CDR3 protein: CSVEDLSSNTIYF
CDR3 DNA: TGCAGCGTTGAAGATCTTTCGTCTAACACCATATATTTT

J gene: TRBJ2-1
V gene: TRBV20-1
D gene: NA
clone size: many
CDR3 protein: CSARDGGFPYNEQFF
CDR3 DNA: TGCAGTGCTAGAGATGGGGGTTTCCCCTACAATGAGCAGTTCTTC

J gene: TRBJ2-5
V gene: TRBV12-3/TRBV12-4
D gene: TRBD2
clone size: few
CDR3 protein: CASSLRGVPPQYF
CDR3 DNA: TGTGCCAGCAGTTTACGGGGGGTCCCTCCCCAGTACTTC

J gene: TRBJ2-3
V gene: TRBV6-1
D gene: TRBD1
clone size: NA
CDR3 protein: CASSPPGQGSDTQYF
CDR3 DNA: TGTGCCAGCAGTCCACCGGGACAGGGATCAGATACGCAGTATTTT

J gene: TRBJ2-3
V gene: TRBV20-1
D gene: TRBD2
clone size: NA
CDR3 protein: CSAPSSGNADTQYF
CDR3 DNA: TGCAGTGCTCCGAGCAGCGGGAATGCAGATACGCAGTATTTT

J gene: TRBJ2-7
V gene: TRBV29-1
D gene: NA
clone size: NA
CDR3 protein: CSVEGPDRTYEQYF
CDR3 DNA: TGCAGCGTTGAGGGCCCAGACAGGACCTACGAGCAGTACTTC

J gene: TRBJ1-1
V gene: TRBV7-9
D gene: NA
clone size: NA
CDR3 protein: CASSLEHGNTEAFF
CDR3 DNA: TGTGCCAGCAGCTTAGAACACGGGAACACTGAAGCTTTCTTT

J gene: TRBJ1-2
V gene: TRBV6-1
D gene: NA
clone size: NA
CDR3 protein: CASSQGRGRYGYTF
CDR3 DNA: TGTGCCAGCAGCCAGGGAAGAGGGCGCTATGGCTACACCTTC

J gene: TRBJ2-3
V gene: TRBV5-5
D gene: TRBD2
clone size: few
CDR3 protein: CASSLRGRLADTQYF
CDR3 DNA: TGTGCCAGCAGCTTGCGCGGGAGGCTCGCAGATACGCAGTATTTT

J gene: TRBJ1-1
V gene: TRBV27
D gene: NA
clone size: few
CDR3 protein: CASSLRGSLTEAFF
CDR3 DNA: TGTGCCAGCAGTTTAAGGGGCAGTTTGACTGAAGCTTTCTTT

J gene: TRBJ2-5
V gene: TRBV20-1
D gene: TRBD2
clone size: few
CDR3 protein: CSARDSGLASETQYF
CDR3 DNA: TGCAGTGCTAGAGATTCCGGACTAGCAAGCGAGACCCAGTACTTC

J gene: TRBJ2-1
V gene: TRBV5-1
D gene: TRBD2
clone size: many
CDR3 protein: CASSLGLANYNEQFF
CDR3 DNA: TGCGCCAGCAGCCTAGGACTAGCGAATTACAATGAGCAGTTCTTC

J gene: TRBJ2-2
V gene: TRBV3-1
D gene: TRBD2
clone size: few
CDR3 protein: CASSPSRGETGELFF
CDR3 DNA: TGTGCCAGCAGCCCCTCCCGGGGGGAAACCGGGGAGCTGTTTTTT

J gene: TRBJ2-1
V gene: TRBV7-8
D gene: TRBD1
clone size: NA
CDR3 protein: CASSLGRDSSYNEQFF
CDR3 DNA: TGTGCCAGCAGCTTAGGCCGGGACAGCTCCTACAATGAGCAGTTCTTC

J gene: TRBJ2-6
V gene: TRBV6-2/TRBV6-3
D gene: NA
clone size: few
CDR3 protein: CASLDTGTGANVLTF
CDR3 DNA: TGTGCCAGCCTGGACACAGGGACTGGGGCCAACGTCCTGACTTTC

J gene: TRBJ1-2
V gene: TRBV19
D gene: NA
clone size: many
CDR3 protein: CASTLAPKFYGYTF
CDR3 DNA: TGTGCCAGTACGTTGGCACCGAAGTTCTATGGCTACACCTTC

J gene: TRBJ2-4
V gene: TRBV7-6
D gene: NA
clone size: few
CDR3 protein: CASSPRRLDNIQYF
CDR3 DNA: TGTGCCAGCAGCCCAAGACGGTTAGATAACATTCAGTACTTC

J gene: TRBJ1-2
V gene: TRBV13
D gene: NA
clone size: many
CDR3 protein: CASRGGMNYGYTF
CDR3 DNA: TGTGCCAGCAGGGGGGGGATGAACTATGGCTACACCTTC

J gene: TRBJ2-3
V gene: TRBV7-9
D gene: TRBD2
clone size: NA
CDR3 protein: CASSPAGLAGVRDTQYF
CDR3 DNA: TGTGCCAGCAGCCCAGCGGGACTAGCGGGAGTTCGAGATACGCAGTATTTT

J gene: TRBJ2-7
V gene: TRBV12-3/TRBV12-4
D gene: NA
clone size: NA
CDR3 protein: CASSLRDHEQYF
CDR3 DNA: TGTGCCAGCAGTTTACGGGACCACGAGCAGTACTTC

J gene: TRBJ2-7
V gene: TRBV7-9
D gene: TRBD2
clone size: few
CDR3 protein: CASSFPSGSREQYF
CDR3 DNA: TGTGCCAGCAGCTTCCCTAGCGGGAGCAGAGAGCAGTACTTC

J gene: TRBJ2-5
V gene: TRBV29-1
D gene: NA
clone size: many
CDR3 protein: CSVARTPETQYF
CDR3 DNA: TGCAGCGTTGCTCGGACACCAGAGACCCAGTACTTC

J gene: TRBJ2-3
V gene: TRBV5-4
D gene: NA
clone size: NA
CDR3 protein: CASIRADTQYF
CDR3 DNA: TGTGCCAGCATAAGGGCAGATACGCAGTATTTT

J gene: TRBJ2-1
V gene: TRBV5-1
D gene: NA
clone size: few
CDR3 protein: CASSPWLANEQFF
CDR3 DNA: TGCGCCAGCAGTCCCTGGCTAGCGAATGAGCAGTTCTTC

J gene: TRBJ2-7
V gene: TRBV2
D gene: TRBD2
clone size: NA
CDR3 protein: CASSGTSGRFSYEQYF
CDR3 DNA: TGTGCCAGCTCCGGGACTAGCGGGAGGTTCTCCTACGAGCAGTACTTC

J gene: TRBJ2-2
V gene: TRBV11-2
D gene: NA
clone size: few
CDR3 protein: CASSLGGGLAASTGELFF
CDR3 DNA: TGTGCCAGCAGCTTAGGGGGCGGACTTGCTGCCTCCACCGGGGAGCTGTTTTTT

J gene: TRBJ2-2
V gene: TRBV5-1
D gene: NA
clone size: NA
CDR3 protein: CASSLPGPNTGELFF
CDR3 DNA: TGCGCCAGCAGCTTGCCCGGCCCAAACACCGGGGAGCTGTTTTTT

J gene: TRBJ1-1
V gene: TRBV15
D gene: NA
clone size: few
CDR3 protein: CATSRDAGGLTEAFF
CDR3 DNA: TGTGCCACCAGCAGAGACGCCGGGGGGTTGACTGAAGCTTTCTTT

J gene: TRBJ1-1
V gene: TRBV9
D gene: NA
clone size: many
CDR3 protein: CASSPRGAPNTEAFF
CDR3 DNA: TGTGCCAGCAGCCCACGAGGGGCCCCGAACACTGAAGCTTTCTTT

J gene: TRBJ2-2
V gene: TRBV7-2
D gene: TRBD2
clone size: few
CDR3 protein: CASSFSGKIGELFF
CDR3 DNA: TGTGCCAGCAGCTTCAGCGGGAAGATCGGGGAGCTGTTTTTT

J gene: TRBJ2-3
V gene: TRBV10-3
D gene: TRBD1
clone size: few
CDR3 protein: CAISESNRGTLSTDTQYF
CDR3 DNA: TGTGCCATCAGTGAGTCGAACAGGGGAACCCTAAGCACAGATACGCAGTATTTT

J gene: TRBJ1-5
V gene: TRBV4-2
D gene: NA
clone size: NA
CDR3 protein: CASSQVAGQGQNQPQHF
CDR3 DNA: TGTGCCAGCAGCCAAGTGGCCGGGCAAGGGCAAAACCAGCCCCAGCATTTT

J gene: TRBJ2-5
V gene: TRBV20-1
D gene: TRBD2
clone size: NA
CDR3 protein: CSGGGDKETQYF
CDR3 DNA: TGCAGTGGGGGGGGGGATAAAGAGACCCAGTACTTC

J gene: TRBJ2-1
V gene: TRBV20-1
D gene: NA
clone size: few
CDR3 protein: CSAVASSTYNEQFF
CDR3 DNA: TGCAGTGCTGTTGCTAGCAGCACCTACAATGAGCAGTTCTTC

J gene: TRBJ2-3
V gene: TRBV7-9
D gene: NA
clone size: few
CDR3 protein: CASSPRGPRGDTQYF
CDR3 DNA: TGTGCCAGCAGCCCCCGGGGACCCCGGGGTGATACGCAGTATTTT

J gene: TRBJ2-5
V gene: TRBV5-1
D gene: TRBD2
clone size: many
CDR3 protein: CASSNGLAHETQYF
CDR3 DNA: TGCGCCAGCAGCAACGGACTAGCGCACGAGACCCAGTACTTC

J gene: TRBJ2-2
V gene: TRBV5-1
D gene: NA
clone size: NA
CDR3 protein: CASSLGLGVGELFF
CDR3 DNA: TGCGCCAGCAGCTTGGGACTTGGCGTCGGGGAGCTGTTTTTT

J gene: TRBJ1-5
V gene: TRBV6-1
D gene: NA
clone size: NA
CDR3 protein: CASSAQRNSNQPQHF
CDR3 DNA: TGTGCCAGCAGTGCACAGAGAAATAGCAATCAGCCCCAGCATTTT

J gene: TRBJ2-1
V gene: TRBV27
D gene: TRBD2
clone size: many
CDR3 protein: CASSLFSISAEAGIYNEQFF
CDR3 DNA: TGTGCCAGCAGTTTATTCTCTATTTCCGCTGAAGCGGGGATTTACAATGAGCAGTTCTTC

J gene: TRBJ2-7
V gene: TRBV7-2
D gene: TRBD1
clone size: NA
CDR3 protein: CASSGRGGHGYEQYF
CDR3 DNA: TGTGCCAGCAGCGGACGAGGGGGCCATGGGTACGAGCAGTACTTC

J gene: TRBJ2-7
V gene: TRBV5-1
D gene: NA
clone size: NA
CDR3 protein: CASSLDNPYEQYF
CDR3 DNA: TGCGCCAGCAGCTTAGACAATCCCTACGAGCAGTACTTC

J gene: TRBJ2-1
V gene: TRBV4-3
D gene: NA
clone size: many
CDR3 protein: CASSQDIVVATSYNEQFF
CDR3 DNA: TGCGCCAGCAGCCAAGATATTGTGGTAGCTACCTCCTACAATGAGCAGTTCTTC

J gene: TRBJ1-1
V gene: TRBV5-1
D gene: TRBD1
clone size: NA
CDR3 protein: CASSLGFNRGRGNTEAFF
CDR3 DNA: TGCGCCAGCAGCTTGGGGTTCAACAGGGGGCGGGGTAACACTGAAGCTTTCTTT

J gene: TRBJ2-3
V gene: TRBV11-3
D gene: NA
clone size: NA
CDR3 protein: CASGVVADTQYF
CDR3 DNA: TGTGCCAGTGGGGTTGTTGCAGATACGCAGTATTTT